This T cell receptor beta chain is drawn from a study of blood T cell repertoires in COVID-19. Method: immunoSEQ multiplex PCR; TCRdb's copy keeps in-frame clones and lacks some. The data show 120,000 or so clones, 88% seen once. The source material was peripheral blood. The source of this sequence is a human donor in a cohort sampled during active COVID-19.

The CDR3 nucleotides are TGTGCCTGGAGTTTTGGAGGGGATAATGAGCAGTTCTTC. Translation gives CAWSFGGDNEQFF. The rearrangement joins TRBV30 to TRBJ2-1; possible D gene TRBD2, 6 bases. Germline CDR1 GTSNPN, CDR2 SVGIG (reference sequence). The CDR3 sequence is 13 residues long. V shed 2 bases and J shed 7 bases, with 12 bases lying between them.